Detailed here is one T cell receptor beta chain. Its antigen is currently not known. Within one base of it there is no much larger clone, and no base qualities were kept. The sample is drawn from a study of T cells in Graves' hyperthyroidism and ophthalmopathy (dated by TCRdb to the late 2010s). For the wider study: Peripheral blood was sampled at the time of initial diagnosis, prior to any treatment. For training and testing, the roughly 100 patients in the discovery cohort were randomly divided in a 7:3 ratio. After blood sampling, hyperthyroidism patients were treated with methimazole at a starting dose of 30 mg daily, and ophthalmopathy patients were treated with high-dose intravenous methylprednisolone. The paper describes TCR Vbeta CDR3 sequencing of 135 peripheral blood samples, made up of approximately 40 ophthalmopathy patients, around 78 hyperthyroidism patients and roughly 17 progressor patients. An independent validation cohort of fewer than 20 hyperthyroidism patients and about 16 patients who later progressed to ophthalmopathy tested prospective prediction of ophthalmopathy. Thyroid tissue and blood T-cell repertoires from several Graves' hyperthyroidism patients were also compared in the study. To identify TCR V-J signatures that set the groups apart, the researchers used a discovery cohort of 90 to 100 patients, made up of 40 to 45 with Graves' ophthalmopathy and around 58 with stable Graves' hyperthyroidism. What the research found in general, with its limitations: During validation, the model predicted progression to ophthalmopathy a median of about 6.5 months ahead of onset, with roughly 65% sensitivity and 72.22% specificity. No statistical method was used to set the sample size in advance, and investigators knew the group allocation. A model built on a 13 V-J signature distinguished ophthalmopathy from stable hyperthyroidism, reaching 85% to 90% sensitivity and about 81% specificity in cross-validation and 80%/75% in testing. Most expanded thyroid clonotypes (frequency above 0.001) were also detected in blood, a finding suggesting that blood repertoires may reflect thyroid immune responses.

Amplification of TCR beta CDR3 regions was carried out from RNA transcripts. The TCR CDR3 was subjected to a first round of RT-PCR using the HTBI primer set and the Qiagen OneStep RT-PCR kit. A second multiplex PCR round built the libraries, followed by size selection and purification. Libraries were sequenced paired-end with 100 bp reads on an Illumina HiSeq2000. Per the authors' processing: SOAPnuke was used to process the raw data, throwing out any read that contained adapters or uncalled bases, had a mean Phred below 15, or lacked an exact constant-primer or identifier match. High-quality paired reads were merged using COPE v1.2.5, and each unique nucleotide sequence was defined as a clonotype. MiTCR v1.1 was used to align clonotypes to the IMGT TRBV, TRBD and TRBJ reference segments. The analysis was restricted to V-J combinations with a frequency above 0.0001, which together covered roughly 99% of the repertoires. The TCS score was defined as F50 (clonal expansion) divided by E x V (chaos), with BLOSUM62-based TCRdist calculated between CDR3 peptides within each V-J. Welch's t-statistics and random forest reduced around 550 V-J features to under 15, which were used in a naive Bayes classifier (R e1071). The similarity between thyroid and blood repertoires was quantified using the Morisita-Horn index. Using fastp at Q25 and MiXCR, TCRdb reprocessed the public reads and kept productive beta chains. Entries are consolidated by CDR3 protein sequence, retaining the most common genes and DNA. The V and J calls here are based on TCRdb, not the publication. This sample holds about 680,000 distinct CDR3 sequences; about 35% were observed only once. The ten biggest clones cover around 30% of the sample.

Spanning cysteine to phenylalanine, the CDR3 consists of 14 amino acids. This entry keeps only the CDR3 DNA: 42 bases, framed from base 1. Looking up the germline V gene (reference sequence) yields CDR1 SGHNT and CDR2 YYREEE. The V and J ends are trimmed by 0 bases and 6 bases, leaving 12 bases between them. Stable Graves' hyperthyroidism was defined as the absence of progression to ophthalmopathy over 18 months of follow-up. Hyperthyroidism patients were newly diagnosed, with disease duration under 2 months, and aged 18 to 65 years. Patients with uncontrolled infections, other autoimmune diseases, pregnancy or lactation were excluded. Diagnoses were based on clinical symptoms, serum thyroxine and TRAb, thyroid ultrasound and orbital computed tomography. Ficoll-Paque density gradient centrifugation was used to isolate PBMCs from approximately 11 ml of fresh peripheral blood. Total RNA was extracted using Trizol reagent, and RNA quality was assessed on an Agilent 2100 Bioanalyzer.

The chain couples TRBV5-4 to TRBJ2-5; no D segment can be confidently identified. Sequencing was performed on blood. This clonotype was sampled from a woman between 40 and 50 years old with Graves' hyperthyroidism. The DNA reads as follows: TGTGCCAGCAGCTTGGCCGGACGCGAGAAGACCCAGTACTTC. Its protein product is CASSLAGREKTQYF.